This T cell receptor (beta chain) was retrieved from a study of T-cell reconstitution after alpha-beta-depleted transplantation in children. Unique molecular identifiers featured in how the TCRbeta library was prepared. TCRdb recomputed calls from the PCR reads with MiXCR, one row per CDR3 protein. The sample includes around 360,000 distinct CDR3 sequences, around 10% of them seen just once. The trim removed 1 base at V and 6 bases at J, leaving 5 bases unmatched. This CDR3 spans 15 amino acids. The germline CDR1 and CDR2 sequences are SGHTA and FQGNSA. This clonotype was seen many times. The origin of this receptor is a human donor who donated a stem cell graft to a child with acute lymphoblastic leukemia. The V call is TRBV7-2, the J call TRBJ2-2; the match to TRBD1 covers 7 bases. Sequences were derived from PBMCs from the stem cell graft donor, sampled from the stem cell graft. The CDR3 is CASSLGWQGAGELFF. In nucleotides, the CDR3 is TGTGCCAGCAGCTTAGGATGGCAGGGGGCCGGGGAGCTGTTTTTT.